This T cell receptor (beta chain) originates from a study of regulatory T cells in long-lasting Graves disease. The germline V gene has CDR1 SGDLS and CDR2 YYNGEE. V was clipped by 2 bases and J by 2 bases, with 17 bases between them. This CDR3 is 17 amino acids long. iRepertoire HTBI primers and Arm-PCR of CDR3 regions built TCR beta libraries. TCRdb analysed the multiplex PCR reads with MiXCR anew, one entry per CDR3 protein. The sample carries around 500,000 distinct CDR3 sequences, about 14% recorded once. As to time point: newly diagnosed GD, antithyroid drugs for less than 3 months. Extracted RNA from PBMCs served as the source of the TCR library. The sample was also linked to a second study, of T cells in Graves' hyperthyroidism and ophthalmopathy. That paper notes: Classification by a 13 V-J model distinguished ophthalmopathy from stable hyperthyroidism.

The receptor comes from a man in his thirties or forties with Graves disease. The chain employs TRBV9 and TRBJ2-1, with D perhaps TRBD2 (7 bases). The starting material was peripheral blood mononuclear cells (PBMCs), obtained at new diagnosis, from a patient treated with antithyroid drugs. CDR3: CASSVSARGGAYNEQFF. The DNA of the CDR3 is TGTGCCAGCAGCGTGTCCGCAAGGGGGGGGGCCTACAATGAGCAGTTCTTC.